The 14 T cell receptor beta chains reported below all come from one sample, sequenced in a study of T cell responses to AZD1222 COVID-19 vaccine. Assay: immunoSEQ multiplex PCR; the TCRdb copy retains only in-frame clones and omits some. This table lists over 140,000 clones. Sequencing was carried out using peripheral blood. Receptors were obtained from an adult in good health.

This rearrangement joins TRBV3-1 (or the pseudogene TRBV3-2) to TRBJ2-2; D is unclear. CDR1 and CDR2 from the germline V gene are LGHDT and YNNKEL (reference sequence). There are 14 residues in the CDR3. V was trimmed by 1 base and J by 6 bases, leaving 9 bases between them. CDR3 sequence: CASSQGTTAGELFF. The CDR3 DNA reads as TGTGCCAGCAGCCAAGGGACGACGGCCGGGGAGCTGTTTTTT.

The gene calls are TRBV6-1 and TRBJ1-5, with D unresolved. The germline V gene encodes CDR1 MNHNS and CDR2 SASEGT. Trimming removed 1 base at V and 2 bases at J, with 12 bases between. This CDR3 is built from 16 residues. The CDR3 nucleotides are TGTGCCAGCAGTGAAGAGGAAGGGAAGGGCAATCAGCCCCAGCATTTT. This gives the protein CASSEEEGKGNQPQHF.

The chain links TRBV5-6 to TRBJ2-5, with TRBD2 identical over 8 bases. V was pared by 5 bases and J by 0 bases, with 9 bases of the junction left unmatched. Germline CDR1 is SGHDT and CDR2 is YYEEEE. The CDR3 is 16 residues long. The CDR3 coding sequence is TGTGCCAGCAGGATATTCGGGGGGGCGGACCAAGAGACCCAGTACTTC. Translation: CASRIFGGADQETQYF.

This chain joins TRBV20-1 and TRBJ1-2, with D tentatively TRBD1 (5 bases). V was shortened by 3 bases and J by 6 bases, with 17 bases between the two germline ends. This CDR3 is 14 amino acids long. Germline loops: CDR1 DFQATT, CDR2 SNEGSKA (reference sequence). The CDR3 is CSASGANRAHGYTF. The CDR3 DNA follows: TGCAGTGCTAGTGGGGCAAATCGGGCCCATGGCTACACCTTC.

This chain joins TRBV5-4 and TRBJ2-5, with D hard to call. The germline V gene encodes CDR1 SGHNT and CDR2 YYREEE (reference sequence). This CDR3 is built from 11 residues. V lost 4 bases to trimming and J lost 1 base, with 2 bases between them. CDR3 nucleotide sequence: TGTGCCAGCAGCAGCCAAGAGACCCAGTACTTC. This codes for CASSSQETQYF.

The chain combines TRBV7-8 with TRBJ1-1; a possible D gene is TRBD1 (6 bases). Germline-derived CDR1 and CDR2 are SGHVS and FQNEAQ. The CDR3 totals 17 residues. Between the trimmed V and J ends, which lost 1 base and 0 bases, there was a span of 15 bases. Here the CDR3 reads CASSLEGDGLMNTEAFF. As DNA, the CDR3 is TGTGCCAGCAGCTTAGAGGGGGACGGACTTATGAACACTGAAGCTTTCTTT. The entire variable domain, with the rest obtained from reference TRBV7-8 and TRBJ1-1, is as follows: GAGVSQSPRYKVAKRGQDVALRCDPISGHVSLFWYQQALGQGPEFLTYFQNEAQLDKSGLPSDRFFAERPEGSVSTLKIQRTQQEDSAVYLCASSLEGDGLMNTEAFFGQGTRLTVV.

The CDR3: CASSTQTDTGELFF. CDR3 sequence (DNA): TGTGCCAGTAGTACCCAAACGGACACCGGGGAGCTGTTTTTT. The rearrangement links TRBV19 to TRBJ2-2; D unclear. The CDR3 covers 14 residues. Germline V lookup: CDR1 LNHDA, CDR2 SQIVND (reference sequence). The V and J ends lost 4 bases and 3 bases respectively, with 9 bases between them.

Written as DNA, the CDR3 is TGTGCCAGCAGTTTTGCTAACGGCGATGGCTACACCTTC. It is translated as CASSFANGDGYTF. J is TRBJ1-2 and V is TRBV27; no clear D. The CDR3 is 13 residues long. Germline V gene data show CDR1 as MNHEY and CDR2 as SMNVEV (reference sequence). V gave up 3 bases and J gave up 6 bases, with 11 bases separating them.

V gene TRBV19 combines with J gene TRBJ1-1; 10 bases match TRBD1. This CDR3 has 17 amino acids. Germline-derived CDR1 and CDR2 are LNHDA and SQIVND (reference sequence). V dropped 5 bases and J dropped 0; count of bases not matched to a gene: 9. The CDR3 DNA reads TGTGCCAGTAGTGTCCGGGACAGGGGAATCCTGAACACTGAAGCTTTCTTT. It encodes CASSVRDRGILNTEAFF.

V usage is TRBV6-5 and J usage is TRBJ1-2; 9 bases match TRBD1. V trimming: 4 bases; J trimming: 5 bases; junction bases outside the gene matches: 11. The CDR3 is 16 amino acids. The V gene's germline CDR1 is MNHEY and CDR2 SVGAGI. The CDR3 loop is CASSSWTGDTGYGYTF. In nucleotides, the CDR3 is TGTGCCAGCAGTTCGTGGACAGGGGATACGGGTTATGGCTACACCTTC.

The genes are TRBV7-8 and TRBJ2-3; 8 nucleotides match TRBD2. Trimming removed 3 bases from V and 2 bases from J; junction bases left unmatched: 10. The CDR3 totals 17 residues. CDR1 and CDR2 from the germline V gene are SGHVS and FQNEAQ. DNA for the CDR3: TGTGCCAGCAGCTTGAGGGGCGGGGGGAAAAACACAGATACGCAGTATTTT. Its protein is CASSLRGGGKNTDTQYF.

CDR3 residues: CASSLHGGIRGYTF. In nucleotides, the CDR3 is TGTGCCAGCAGCTTACACGGGGGAATCCGTGGCTACACCTTC. The chain recombines TRBV7-9 with TRBJ1-2; a weak D match, TRBD1 (5 bases). This CDR3 comprises 14 residues. V lost 2 bases, J lost 7 bases, and 14 bases lay in between. The germline V gene has CDR1 SEHNR and CDR2 FQNEAQ (reference sequence).

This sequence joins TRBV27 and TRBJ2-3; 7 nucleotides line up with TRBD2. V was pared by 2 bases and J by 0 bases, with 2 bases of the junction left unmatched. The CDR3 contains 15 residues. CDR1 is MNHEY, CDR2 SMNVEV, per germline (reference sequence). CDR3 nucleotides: TGTGCCAGCAGTTTACTAGCGGCTAGCACAGATACGCAGTATTTT. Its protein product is CASSLLAASTDTQYF.

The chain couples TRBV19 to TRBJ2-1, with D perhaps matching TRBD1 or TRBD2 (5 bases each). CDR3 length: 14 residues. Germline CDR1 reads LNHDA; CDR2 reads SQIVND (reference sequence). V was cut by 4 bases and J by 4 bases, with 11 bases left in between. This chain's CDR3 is CASSKGDHYNEQFF. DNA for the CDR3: TGTGCCAGTAGTAAAGGGGACCATTACAATGAGCAGTTCTTC.